These T cell receptor beta chains were read from a single sample in a study of PD-L1 blockade in urothelial cancer. This table comes from immunoSEQ multiplex PCR, and its TCRdb copy is limited to in-frame clones, with some not included. This sample yields some 80,000 clones, of which 85% are seen a single time; approximately 6.7% belongs to the top ten. The material was PBMCs, obtained around atezolizumab (anti-PD-L1) treatment. These receptors were collected from a middle-aged man with urothelial cancer. Both conserved end residues are trimmed from each CDR3.

TRBJ2-3,TRBV30,AWSGRLSGRATDTQY
TRBJ2-1,TRBV11-2,ASSPPGLAGGGNEQF
TRBJ1-2,TRBV28,ASSLIPLGGYGYT
TRBJ1-5,TRBV21-1,ASSANRTPYSNQPQH
TRBJ2-1,TRBV11-3,ASSLGPSRGAYNEQF
TRBJ1-2,TRBV21-1,ASSKGREMSGYGYT
TRBJ1-2,TRBV7-9,ASSFNYRGRPRTIGYT
TRBJ2-3,TRBV4-2,ASSHLLAGRVDTQY
TRBJ2-2,TRBV9,ASSPRSLLGELF
TRBJ1-2,TRBV6-1,ASSVTGRRYT
TRBJ2-5,TRBV7-3,ASSLWGEETQY
TRBJ2-1,TRBV28,ASSLGTSGRNEQF
TRBJ1-4,TRBV27,ASSPPGNEKLF
TRBJ1-2,TRBV6-1,ASSDRPGQGADVT
TRBJ1-5,TRBV7-2,ASSTPGPGPGGQPQH
TRBJ1-2,TRBV2,ASRDRGQNYGYT
TRBJ2-5,TRBV19,ASSPGQQETQY
TRBJ2-7,TRBV10-3,AISESAAGSGYEQY
TRBJ1-1,TRBV5-1,ASSLGQEREAF
TRBJ1-1,TRBV2,ASRGQPNTEAF
TRBJ2-3,TRBV15,ATSRPSGTDTQY
TRBJ1-2,TRBV5-1,ASSLVSAGGAYGYT
TRBJ2-7,TRBV2,ASSANPGLADYEQY
TRBJ1-5,TRBV28,ASRFGVGNQPQH
TRBJ2-2,TRBV14,ASSQDRGGRGELF
TRBJ2-2,TRBV19,ASSIRLAGNTGELF
TRBJ1-5,TRBV28,ASRDHGGDQPQH
TRBJ2-1,TRBV12-5,ASGLLGLPHF
TRBJ2-1,TRBV21-1,ASSTLILPGQGDYEQF
TRBJ2-3,TRBV7-2,ASSGLAGVSDTQY
TRBJ2-2,TRBV30,AWRGPGFSGRRVTGELF
TRBJ2-2,TRBV28,ASSLAGNDRVF
TRBJ2-5,TRBV5-5,ASSLPTGQETQY
TRBJ1-5,TRBV6-1,ASSGGRQGVNQPQH